This paragraph reports one T cell receptor beta chain. These data come from a study of blood T cell repertoires in COVID-19. V shed 5 bases and J shed 0 bases, with 23 bases lying between them. The germline gives CDR1 LNHDA, CDR2 SQIVND (reference sequence). The CDR3 has 20 amino acids. TCRdb's table, derived via immunoSEQ multiplex PCR, lists solely in-frame clones and lacks some. This table holds 95,000 to 100,000 clones, 85% to 90% found once. Sample: peripheral blood. The TCR originated in a human donor with COVID-19, enrolled during active disease. The donor label of this sample is uncertain. J is TRBJ2-6 and V is TRBV19; a possible D gene is TRBD2 (6 bases). Here the CDR3 reads CASSVGVWEDLSSGANVLTF. The DNA for the CDR3 is TGTGCCAGTAGTGTCGGGGTGTGGGAGGACCTTTCCTCTGGGGCCAACGTCCTGACTTTC.